This T cell receptor beta chain was recorded in a study of CD8 T cells in ankylosing spondylitis. A remark on this clonotype: Antigen unknown.

Germline V CDR1 and CDR2: LGHNA, YSLEER. The CDR3 is made up of 14 amino acids. Deletions cut 2 bases from V and 7 bases from J, with 15 bases between. Overall study results and limits: Characteristic, it appeared, of ankylosing spondylitis blood was a TCR beta motif of eight highly homologous variants. Disease-linked clones had a CD8+ phenotype and relatively low frequency in peripheral blood.

Each TCR beta library was made by quantitative 5'-RACE that incorporated molecular barcodes. TCRdb re-analysed the 5' RACE reads in MiXCR, keeping a single row per CDR3 protein. The table shows around 220,000 distinct CDR3 sequences, with 15% to 20% occurring only once. The rearrangement joins TRBV4-3 to TRBJ2-7; D remains ambiguous. Sequencing was done on a sample of blood, either unsorted or a sorted T cell fraction (not recorded which). The sequence was obtained from a male donor with ankylosing spondylitis. CDR3 protein: CASSQSLLTAEQYF. Here the CDR3 DNA reads TGCGCCAGCAGCCAATCGTTATTAACCGCGGAGCAGTACTTC.